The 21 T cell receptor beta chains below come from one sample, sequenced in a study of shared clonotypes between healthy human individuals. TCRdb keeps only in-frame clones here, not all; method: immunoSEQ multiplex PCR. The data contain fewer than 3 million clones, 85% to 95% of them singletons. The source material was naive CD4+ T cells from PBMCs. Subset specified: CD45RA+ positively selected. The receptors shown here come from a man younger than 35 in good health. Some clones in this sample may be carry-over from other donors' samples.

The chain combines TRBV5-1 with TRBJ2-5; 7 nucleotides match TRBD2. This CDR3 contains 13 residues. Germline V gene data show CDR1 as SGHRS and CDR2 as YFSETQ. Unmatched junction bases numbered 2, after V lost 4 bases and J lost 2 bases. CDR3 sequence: CASSVGGQETQYF. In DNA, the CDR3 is TGCGCCAGCAGCGTGGGGGGGCAAGAGACCCAGTACTTC.

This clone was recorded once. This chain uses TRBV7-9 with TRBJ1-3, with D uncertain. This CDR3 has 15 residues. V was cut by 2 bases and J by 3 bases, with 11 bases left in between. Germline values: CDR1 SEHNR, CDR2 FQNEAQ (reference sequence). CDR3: CASSLTQGGGNTIYF. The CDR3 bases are TGTGCCAGCAGCTTAACGCAAGGAGGTGGAAACACCATATATTTT.

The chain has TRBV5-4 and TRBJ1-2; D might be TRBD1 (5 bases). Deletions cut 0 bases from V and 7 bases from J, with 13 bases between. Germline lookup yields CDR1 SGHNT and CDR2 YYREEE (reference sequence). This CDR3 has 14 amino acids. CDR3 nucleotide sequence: TGTGCCAGCAGCTTGGGTCAGGGAGAGGGTGGCTACACCTTC. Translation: CASSLGQGEGGYTF. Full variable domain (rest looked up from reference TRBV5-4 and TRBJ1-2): ETGVTQSPTHLIKTRGQQVTLRCSSQSGHNTVSWYQQALGQGPQFIFQYYREEENGRGNFPPRFSGLQFPNYSSELNVNALELDDSALYLCASSLGQGEGGYTFGSGTRLTVV.

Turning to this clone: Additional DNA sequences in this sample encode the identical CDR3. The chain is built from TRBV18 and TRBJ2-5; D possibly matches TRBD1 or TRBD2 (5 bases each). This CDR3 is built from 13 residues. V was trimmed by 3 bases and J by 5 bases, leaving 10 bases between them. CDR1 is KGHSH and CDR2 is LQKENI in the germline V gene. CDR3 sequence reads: CASSPPRGETQYF. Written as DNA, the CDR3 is TGTGCCAGCTCACCCCCACGGGGCGAGACCCAGTACTTC.

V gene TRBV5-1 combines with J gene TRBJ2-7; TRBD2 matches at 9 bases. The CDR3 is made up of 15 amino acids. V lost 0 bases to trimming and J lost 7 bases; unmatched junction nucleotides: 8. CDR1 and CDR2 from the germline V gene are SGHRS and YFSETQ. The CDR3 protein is CASSLDGTSSWEQYF. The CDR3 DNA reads TGCGCCAGCAGCTTGGATGGGACTAGCTCCTGGGAGCAGTACTTC.

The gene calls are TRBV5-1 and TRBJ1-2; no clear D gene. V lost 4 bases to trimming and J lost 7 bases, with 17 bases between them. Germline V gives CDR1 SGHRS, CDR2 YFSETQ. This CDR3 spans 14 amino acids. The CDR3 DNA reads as TGCGCCAGCAGCGCGGGAGCAAGTGAGGGTGGCTACACCTTC. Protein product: CASSAGASEGGYTF.

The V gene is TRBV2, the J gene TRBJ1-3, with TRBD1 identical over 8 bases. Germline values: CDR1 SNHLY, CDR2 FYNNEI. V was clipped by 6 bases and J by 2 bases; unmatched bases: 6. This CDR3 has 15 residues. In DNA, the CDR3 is TGTGCCAGCAGAAATCTACAGGGGGCTGGAAACACCATATATTTT. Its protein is CASRNLQGAGNTIYF.

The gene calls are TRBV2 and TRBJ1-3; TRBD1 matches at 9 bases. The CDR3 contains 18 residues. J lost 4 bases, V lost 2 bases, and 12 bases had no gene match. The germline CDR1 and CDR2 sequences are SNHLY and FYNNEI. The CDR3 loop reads CASSEPWDRVISGNTIYF. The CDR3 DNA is TGTGCCAGCAGTGAACCTTGGGACAGGGTTATTTCGGGAAACACCATATATTTT.

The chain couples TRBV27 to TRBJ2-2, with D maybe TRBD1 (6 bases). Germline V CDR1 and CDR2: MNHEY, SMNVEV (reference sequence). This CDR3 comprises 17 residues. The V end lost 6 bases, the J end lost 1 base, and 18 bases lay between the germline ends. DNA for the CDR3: TGTGCCAGCAGGCCCACTACAGGGAGATTGAACACCGGGGAGCTGTTTTTT. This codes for CASRPTTGRLNTGELFF.

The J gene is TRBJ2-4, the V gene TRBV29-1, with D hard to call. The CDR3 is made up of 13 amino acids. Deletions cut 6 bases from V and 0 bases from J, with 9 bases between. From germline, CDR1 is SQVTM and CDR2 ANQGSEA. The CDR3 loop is CSVLFPAKNIQYF. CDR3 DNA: TGCAGCGTGTTATTCCCAGCCAAAAACATTCAGTACTTC.

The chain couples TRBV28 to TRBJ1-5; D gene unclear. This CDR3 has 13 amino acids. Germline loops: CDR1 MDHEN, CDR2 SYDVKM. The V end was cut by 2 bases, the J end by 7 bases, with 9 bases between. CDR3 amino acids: CASSLKPRQPQHF. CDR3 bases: TGTGCCAGCAGTTTAAAGCCTAGACAGCCCCAGCATTTT.

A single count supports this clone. The CDR3 sequence is CASSPRQQGRTDTQYF. DNA for the CDR3: TGTGCCAGTAGTCCCAGGCAACAGGGACGCACAGATACGCAGTATTTT. The V gene is TRBV19, the J gene TRBJ2-3; D possibly corresponds to TRBD1 (6 bases). Germline V lookup: CDR1 LNHDA, CDR2 SQIVND (reference sequence). Trimming removed 5 bases at V and 1 base at J, with 16 bases between. The CDR3 contains 16 residues.

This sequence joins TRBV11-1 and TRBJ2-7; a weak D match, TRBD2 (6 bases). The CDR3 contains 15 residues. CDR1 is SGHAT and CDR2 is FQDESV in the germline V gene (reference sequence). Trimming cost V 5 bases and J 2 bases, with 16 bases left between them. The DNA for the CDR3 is TGTGCCAGCAGCCTTATCGGGGACTCCCCCTACGAGCAGTACTTC. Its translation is CASSLIGDSPYEQYF.

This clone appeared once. CDR3 nucleotides: TGTGCCAGCACCGGAGCGGGGCAGGGAGCTTACGAGCAGTACTTC. This sequence encodes CASTGAGQGAYEQYF. This chain links TRBV28 with TRBJ2-7, with TRBD2 matching 7 bases. The CDR3 is 15 amino acids. Per germline, CDR1 MDHEN and CDR2 SYDVKM. Unmatched junction bases numbered 13, after V lost 7 bases and J lost 4 bases.

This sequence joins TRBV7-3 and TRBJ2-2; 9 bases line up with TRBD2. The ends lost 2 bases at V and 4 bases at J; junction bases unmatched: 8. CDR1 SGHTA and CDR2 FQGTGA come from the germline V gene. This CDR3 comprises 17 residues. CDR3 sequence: CASSLFPTSGFTGELFF. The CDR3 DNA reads TGTGCCAGCAGCTTATTTCCGACTAGCGGATTCACCGGGGAGCTGTTTTTT.

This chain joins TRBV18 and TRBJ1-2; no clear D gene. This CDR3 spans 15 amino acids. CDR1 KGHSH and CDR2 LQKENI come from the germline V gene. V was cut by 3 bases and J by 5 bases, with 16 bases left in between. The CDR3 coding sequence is TGTGCCAGCTCACCGACTGAGGAGGCACCTTATGGCTACACCTTC. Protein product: CASSPTEEAPYGYTF.

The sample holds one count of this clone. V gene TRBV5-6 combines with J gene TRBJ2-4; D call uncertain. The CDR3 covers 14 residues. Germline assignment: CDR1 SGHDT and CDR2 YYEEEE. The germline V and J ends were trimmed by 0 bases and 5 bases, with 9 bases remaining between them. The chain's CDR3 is CASSLVYTENIQYF. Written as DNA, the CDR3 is TGTGCCAGCAGCTTGGTTTACACAGAAAACATTCAGTACTTC. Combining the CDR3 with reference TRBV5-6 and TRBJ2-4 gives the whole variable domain DAGVTQSPTHLIKTRGQQVTLRCSPKSGHDTVSWYQQALGQGPQFIFQYYEEEERQRGNFPDRFSGHQFPNYSSELNVNALLLGDSALYLCASSLVYTENIQYFGAGTRLSVL.

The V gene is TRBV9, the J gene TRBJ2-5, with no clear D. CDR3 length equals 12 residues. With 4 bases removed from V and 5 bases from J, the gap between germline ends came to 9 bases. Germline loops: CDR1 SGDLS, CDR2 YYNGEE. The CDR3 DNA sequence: TGTGCCAGCAGCCCGGCCGGTGAGACCCAGTACTTC. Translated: CASSPAGETQYF.

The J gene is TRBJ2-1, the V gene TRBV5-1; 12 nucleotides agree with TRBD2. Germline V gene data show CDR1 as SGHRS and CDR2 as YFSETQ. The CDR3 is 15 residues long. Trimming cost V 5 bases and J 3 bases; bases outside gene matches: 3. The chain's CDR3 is CASRETSGSYNEQFF. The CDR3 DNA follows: TGCGCCAGCAGAGAGACTAGCGGGAGCTACAATGAGCAGTTCTTC.

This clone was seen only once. This CDR3 reads CASSLRYMAPGSVETQYF. For the CDR3, the DNA is TGTGCCAGCAGTTTACGATATATGGCCCCGGGGTCAGTGGAGACCCAGTACTTC. The chain has TRBV27 and TRBJ2-5, with TRBD2 as a possible D gene (5 bases). The ends were cut back, 2 bases at V and 5 bases at J, with 24 bases in the middle. Germline V gene data show CDR1 as MNHEY and CDR2 as SMNVEV (reference sequence). This CDR3 spans 18 amino acids.

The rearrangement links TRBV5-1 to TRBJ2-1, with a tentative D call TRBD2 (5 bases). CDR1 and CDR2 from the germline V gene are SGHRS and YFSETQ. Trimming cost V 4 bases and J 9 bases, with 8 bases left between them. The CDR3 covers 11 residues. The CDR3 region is CASSGGPEQFF. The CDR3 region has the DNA TGCGCCAGCAGCGGAGGACCTGAGCAGTTCTTC.